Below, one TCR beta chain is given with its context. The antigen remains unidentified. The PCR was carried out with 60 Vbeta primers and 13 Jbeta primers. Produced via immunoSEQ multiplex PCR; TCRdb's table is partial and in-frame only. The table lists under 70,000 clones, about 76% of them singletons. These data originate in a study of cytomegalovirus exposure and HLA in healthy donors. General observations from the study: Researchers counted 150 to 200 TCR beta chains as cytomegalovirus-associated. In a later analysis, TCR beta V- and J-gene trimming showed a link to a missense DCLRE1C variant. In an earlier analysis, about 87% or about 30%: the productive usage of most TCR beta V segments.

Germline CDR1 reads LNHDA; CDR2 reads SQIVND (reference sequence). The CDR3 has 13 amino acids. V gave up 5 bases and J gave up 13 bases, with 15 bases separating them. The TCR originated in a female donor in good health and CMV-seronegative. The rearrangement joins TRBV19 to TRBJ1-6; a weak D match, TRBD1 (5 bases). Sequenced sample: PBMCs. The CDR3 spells CASSSFDSAPLHF. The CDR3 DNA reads TGTGCCAGTAGTTCGTTCGACAGTGCGCCCCTCCACTTT.